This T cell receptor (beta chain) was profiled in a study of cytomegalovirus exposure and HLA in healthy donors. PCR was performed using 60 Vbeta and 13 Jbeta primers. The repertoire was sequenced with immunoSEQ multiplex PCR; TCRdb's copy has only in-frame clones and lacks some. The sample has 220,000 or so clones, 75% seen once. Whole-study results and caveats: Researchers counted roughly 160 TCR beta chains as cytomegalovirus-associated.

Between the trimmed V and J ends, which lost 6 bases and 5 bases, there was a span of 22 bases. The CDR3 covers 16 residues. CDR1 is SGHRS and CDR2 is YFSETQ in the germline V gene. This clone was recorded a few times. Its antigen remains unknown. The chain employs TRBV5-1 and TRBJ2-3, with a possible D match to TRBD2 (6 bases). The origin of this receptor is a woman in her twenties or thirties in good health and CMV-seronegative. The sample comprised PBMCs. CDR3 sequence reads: CASKREESLVRDTQYF. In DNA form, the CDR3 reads TGCGCCAGCAAAAGGGAGGAAAGTCTCGTAAGAGATACGCAGTATTTT.